The 20 T cell receptor beta chains presented below share a single source sample, sequenced in a study of OX40 agonist ivuxolimab in advanced cancers. The repertoire was sequenced with immunoSEQ multiplex PCR; TCRdb's copy has only in-frame clones and lacks some. The sample contains tens of thousands of clones, roughly 86% of which appear only once. This sample comprised CD4+ or CD8+ T cells sorted from blood, obtained in a trial of the OX40 agonist ivuxolimab. These receptors all come from an adult with an advanced solid tumor such as melanoma, head and neck, liver or kidney cancer.

The chain has TRBV27 and TRBJ2-1; 10 positions agree with TRBD2. The CDR3 is made up of 15 amino acids. The junction had 7 bases not matched to a gene; V was cut back by 3 bases and J by 8 bases. The germline gives CDR1 MNHEY, CDR2 SMNVEV (reference sequence). The CDR3 loop reads CASSLPERGGHEQFF. The CDR3 DNA sequence: TGTGCCAGCAGTTTGCCGGAGCGGGGGGGCCATGAGCAGTTCTTC.

The V gene is TRBV16, the J gene TRBJ1-1, with D tentatively TRBD1 (5 bases). V gave up 0 bases and J gave up 3 bases, with 11 bases separating them. The CDR3 sequence is 15 residues long. Germline V gene sequence: CDR1 KGHSY, CDR2 FQNENV. The CDR3 sequence: CASSQSGPGYTEAFF. DNA of the CDR3: TGTGCCAGCAGCCAATCGGGACCCGGGTACACTGAAGCTTTCTTT.

V usage is TRBV4-1 and J usage is TRBJ1-2, with D unresolved. Germline CDR1 and CDR2: MGHRA and YSYEKL. CDR3 size: 12 residues. Trimming took off 1 base at V and 4 bases at J, with 4 bases between the two ends. The CDR3 nucleotides read TGCGCCAGCAGCCAAGGTGTCTATGGCTACACCTTC. Its translation: CASSQGVYGYTF.

The V call is TRBV2, the J call TRBJ2-5; D may be TRBD2 (5 bases). Germline-derived CDR1 and CDR2 are SNHLY and FYNNEI. The CDR3 contains 13 residues. The V end lost 2 bases, the J end lost 4 bases, and 8 bases lay between the germline ends. CDR3 nucleotides: TGTGCCAGCAGTGAAACTGGAGGAGAGACCCAGTACTTC. This sequence encodes CASSETGGETQYF.

This rearrangement joins TRBV5-1 to TRBJ2-1; 7 bases are a match to TRBD1. The germline V gene has CDR1 SGHRS and CDR2 YFSETQ. V trimming: 0 bases; J trimming: 8 bases; junction bases outside the gene matches: 8. The CDR3 runs to 15 residues. The CDR3, as DNA: TGCGCCAGCAGCTTGGCCGGCAGGGGGAACTATGAGCAGTTCTTC. Translating it yields CASSLAGRGNYEQFF. Full variable domain (missing parts from reference TRBV5-1 and TRBJ2-1): KAGVTQTPRYLIKTRGQQVTLSCSPISGHRSVSWYQQTPGQGLQFLFEYFSETQRNKGNFPGRFSGRQFSNSRSEMNVSTLELGDSALYLCASSLAGRGNYEQFFGPGTRLTVL.

A few counts support this clone. The CDR3 coding sequence is TGTGCCAGCAGTTTAGGCAGGAACACTGAAGCTTTCTTT. It specifies CASSLGRNTEAFF. The V call is TRBV28, the J call TRBJ1-1; D gene ambiguous. V was cut by 2 bases and J by 1 base, with 5 bases left in between. Germline V CDR1 and CDR2: MDHEN, SYDVKM. This CDR3 has 13 residues.

The V and J genes are TRBV5-5 and TRBJ2-7; D possibly matches TRBD1 or TRBD2 (5 bases each). The CDR3 totals 11 residues. V gave up 5 bases and J gave up 4 bases, with 7 bases separating them. Germline V gene sequence: CDR1 SGHKS, CDR2 YYEKEE (reference sequence). CDR3 region: CASSGGYEQYF. The CDR3 DNA sequence: TGTGCCAGCAGTGGGGGATACGAGCAGTACTTC.

The V and J genes are TRBV9 and TRBJ1-2, with a tentative D call TRBD1 (5 bases). The CDR3 is 14 residues long. Trimming removed 4 bases at V and 8 bases at J, with 18 bases between. CDR1 and CDR2 (germline): SGDLS, YYNGEE. CDR3 sequence: CASSLRVQVGGYTF. The CDR3 DNA reads as TGTGCCAGCAGCCTGCGAGTACAGGTTGGCGGCTACACCTTC.

The chain links TRBV7-6 to TRBJ1-5; unclear D gene. Trimming shortened V by 2 bases and J by 0 bases, and 8 bases separated the two germline ends. The CDR3 contains 15 residues. Germline V CDR1 and CDR2: SGHVS, FNYEAQ. CDR3 sequence (DNA): TGTGCCAGCAGCTTAAAACCGAGTAGCAATCAGCCCCAGCATTTT. Translated: CASSLKPSSNQPQHF.

The chain uses TRBV7-9 and TRBJ2-7, with D unclear. Germline-derived CDR1 and CDR2 are SEHNR and FQNEAQ (reference sequence). The V and J ends lost 5 bases and 3 bases respectively, with 8 bases between them. There are 12 residues in the CDR3. CDR3 sequence (DNA): TGTGCCAGCAGCCCGACAAGCTACGAGCAGTACTTC. This sequence encodes CASSPTSYEQYF.

The genes are TRBV7-6 and TRBJ2-1; TRBD2 agrees at 15 bases. The germline CDR1 and CDR2 sequences are SGHVS and FNYEAQ. V was pared by 5 bases and J by 2 bases, with 7 bases of the junction left unmatched. This CDR3 has 18 amino acids. The CDR3 nucleotides read TGTGCCAGCAGCCCCGGACTAGCGGGGGGGACCGCCTACAATGAGCAGTTCTTC. Protein product: CASSPGLAGGTAYNEQFF.

The rearrangement uses TRBV5-4 and TRBJ2-1; 9 bases fit TRBD1. The ends lost 9 bases at V and 5 bases at J; junction bases unmatched: 9. Germline CDR1 is SGHNT and CDR2 is YYREEE (reference sequence). This CDR3 spans 14 amino acids. CDR3 sequence reads: CATHGDRANNEQFF. The DNA for the CDR3 is TGTGCCACCCATGGGGACAGGGCAAACAATGAGCAGTTCTTC. Complete variable domain (other parts from reference TRBV5-4 and TRBJ2-1): ETGVTQSPTHLIKTRGQQVTLRCSSQSGHNTVSWYQQALGQGPQFIFQYYREEENGRGNFPPRFSGLQFPNYSSELNVNALELDDSALYLCATHGDRANNEQFFGPGTRLTVL.

The CDR3 nucleotides read TGTGCCAGCAGTGGGGGGCTCGAGCAGTACTTC. Its protein is CASSGGLEQYF. The rearrangement joins TRBV6-1 to TRBJ2-7, with D possibly being TRBD1 (6 bases). In germline, CDR1 is MNHNS, CDR2 SASEGT. V gave up 4 bases and J gave up 6 bases, with 7 bases separating them. The CDR3 spans 11 residues.

The chain recombines TRBV6-5 with TRBJ2-1, with a tentative D call TRBD1 (5 bases). Trimming cost V 2 bases and J 5 bases, with 10 bases left between them. The germline gives CDR1 MNHEY, CDR2 SVGAGI. The CDR3 runs to 14 residues. CDR3 in amino acids: CASSYLGHHNEQFF. The DNA for the CDR3 is TGTGCCAGCAGTTACCTGGGGCACCACAATGAGCAGTTCTTC.

This clone was recorded once. The chain uses TRBV29-1 and TRBJ1-2; no definite D call. The CDR3 is 15 residues long. Trimming cost V 0 bases and J 0 bases, with 11 bases left between them. Per the germline V gene, CDR1 is SQVTM and CDR2 is ANQGSEA. CDR3 DNA: TGCAGCGTTGAAGAGCATCCTACATCTAACTATGGCTACACCTTC. Protein: CSVEEHPTSNYGYTF.

The chain employs TRBV29-1 and TRBJ2-3; unclear D gene. The CDR3 spans 15 residues. The V gene's germline CDR1 is SQVTM and CDR2 ANQGSEA. Trimming left V 7 bases short and J 0 bases short, with 17 bases between. CDR3 region: CSASPRTDSTDTQYF. The CDR3 coding sequence is TGCAGCGCCAGTCCTAGGACGGATAGCACAGATACGCAGTATTTT.

This chain connects TRBV7-6 to TRBJ2-3, with D unclear. The ends were cut back, 1 base at V and 2 bases at J, with 7 bases in the middle. CDR3 length: 14 amino acids. CDR1 is SGHVS and CDR2 is FNYEAQ in the germline V gene. The CDR3 DNA follows: TGTGCCAGCAGCTTAGGAGGTACCACAGATACGCAGTATTTT. Encoded protein: CASSLGGTTDTQYF.

The V call is TRBV6-5, the J call TRBJ2-1; D possibly corresponds to TRBD1 (6 bases). Germline loops: CDR1 MNHEY, CDR2 SVGAGI. The V and J ends lost 6 bases and 6 bases respectively, with 9 bases between them. CDR3 length: 12 amino acids. The CDR3 nucleotides read TGTGCCAGCAGGGGGGCCCGCAATGAGCAGTTCTTC. It specifies CASRGARNEQFF.

The sample holds one count of this clone. This chain links TRBV19 with TRBJ1-2; a weak D match, TRBD1 (6 bases). CDR3 length: 13 residues. Germline V gene sequence: CDR1 LNHDA, CDR2 SQIVND (reference sequence). V lost 3 bases to trimming and J lost 5 bases, with 10 bases between them. CDR3 in amino acids: CASSMNRVYGYTF. DNA for the CDR3: TGTGCCAGTAGTATGAACAGGGTTTATGGCTACACCTTC.

This chain uses TRBV7-3 with TRBJ2-1, with 10 bases that match TRBD1. The junction had 6 bases not matched to a gene; V was cut back by 3 bases and J by 1 base. The CDR3 loop spans 17 amino acids. Looked up from germline, CDR1 is SGHTA and CDR2 is FQGTGA. The CDR3 DNA reads TGTGCCAGCAGCTTCAACGGACAGGGGGGATCCTACAATGAGCAGTTCTTC. This gives the protein CASSFNGQGGSYNEQFF.